A single sample is the source of the 9 T cell receptor beta chains below, sequenced in a study of Ad26.COV2.S vaccination and SARS-CoV-2 variants. Noted treatment: about 20 received Ad26.COV2.S at low or high dose, single or two shots; 5 received placebo; per-sample allocation not given. Material that was analyzed had been drawn on day 63 after the first vaccine or placebo injection. Method: immunoSEQ multiplex PCR; TCRdb's copy keeps in-frame clones and lacks some. The table lists around 450,000 clones, about 90% of them singletons. The sequencing used peripheral blood, collected in a trial of Ad26.COV2.S vaccine versus placebo. The receptor source for this set is a person aged 18-65 years who received the Ad26.COV2.S COVID-19 vaccine or a placebo.

Comment on this clone: The sample has other DNA sequences that encode this CDR3 too. The CDR3 sequence is CASSLASGSSYEQYF. CDR3 in DNA: TGCGCCAGCAGCTTGGCTAGCGGGAGTTCCTACGAGCAGTACTTC. J is TRBJ2-7 and V is TRBV5-1; 10 bases are shared with TRBD2. Trimming took 0 bases from V and 1 from J; bases not matched to a gene: 1. CDR1 SGHRS and CDR2 YFSETQ come from the germline V gene. This CDR3 has 15 residues. Supplemented by reference TRBV5-1 and TRBJ2-7, the full variable domain reads KAGVTQTPRYLIKTRGQQVTLSCSPISGHRSVSWYQQTPGQGLQFLFEYFSETQRNKGNFPGRFSGRQFSNSRSEMNVSTLELGDSALYLCASSLASGSSYEQYFGPGTRLTVT.

The CDR3 DNA sequence: TGTGCCAGCAGCATACAGAGCTCCTACGAGCAGTACTTC. Translated: CASSIQSSYEQYF. This chain uses TRBV12-3 or TRBV12-4 with TRBJ2-7, with D unresolved. The CDR3 is made up of 13 amino acids. Trimming pared 6 bases from V and 0 bases from J, leaving 9 bases between.

The J gene is TRBJ2-5, the V gene TRBV25-1; 8 nucleotides agree with TRBD1. The germline V gene has CDR1 MGHDK and CDR2 SYGVNS. The CDR3 has 13 residues. V was clipped by 5 bases and J by 4 bases; unmatched bases: 3. In DNA form, the CDR3 reads TGTGCCAGCAGTCGACAGGGGCGAGAGACCCAGTACTTC. Residues: CASSRQGRETQYF. Full variable domain (missing parts from reference TRBV25-1 and TRBJ2-5): EADIYQTPRYLVIGTGKKITLECSQTMGHDKMYWYQQDPGMELHLIHYSYGVNSTEKGDLSSESTVSRIRTEHFPLTLESARPSHTSQYLCASSRQGRETQYFGPGTRLLVL.

The chain combines TRBV7-2 with TRBJ2-1, with TRBD2 matching 14 bases. CDR1 is SGHTA and CDR2 is FQGNSA in the germline V gene. The CDR3 spans 15 residues. V shed 5 bases, J shed 10 bases, and the junction held 7 bases outside the gene matches. This CDR3 reads CASSIGTSGSGEQFF. CDR3 DNA: TGTGCCAGCAGCATCGGGACTAGCGGGAGCGGAGAGCAGTTCTTC.

This sequence joins TRBV9 and TRBJ1-1; D unclear. Per germline, CDR1 SGDLS and CDR2 YYNGEE. Trimming stripped 4 bases from V and 0 bases from J, with 10 bases between. The CDR3 loop spans 14 amino acids. The CDR3 spells CASSPSQMNTEAFF. CDR3 DNA: TGTGCCAGCAGCCCAAGCCAGATGAACACTGAAGCTTTCTTT.

The chain is built from TRBV14 and TRBJ2-3, with D perhaps matching TRBD1 (6 bases). V gave up 0 bases and J gave up 14 bases, with 21 bases separating them. This CDR3 has 15 amino acids. Germline-derived CDR1 and CDR2 are SGHDN and FVKESK. CDR3 loop: CASSQEGPGHFHRYF. The CDR3 DNA follows: TGTGCCAGCAGCCAAGAGGGTCCGGGACACTTCCATCGGTATTTT. The full variable domain, completed using reference TRBV14 and TRBJ2-3, is EAGVTQFPSHSVIEKGQTVTLRCDPISGHDNLYWYRRVMGKEIKFLLHFVKESKQDESGMPNNRFLAERTGGTYSTLKVQPAELEDSGVYFCASSQEGPGHFHRYFGPGTRLTVL.

The chain uses TRBV4-3 and TRBJ2-7; TRBD2 aligns across 12 bases. Germline V gene sequence: CDR1 LGHNA, CDR2 YSLEER. The CDR3 is made up of 14 amino acids. The ends lost 0 bases at V and 10 bases at J; junction bases unmatched: 4. DNA of the CDR3: TGCGCCAGCAGCCAAGAGGGACTAGCGGGCGATCAGTACTTC. The encoded protein is CASSQEGLAGDQYF.

V is TRBV3-1 (or the pseudogene TRBV3-2) and J is TRBJ1-2; possibly TRBD1 for D (6 bases). The CDR3 runs 13 residues. The germline V gene has CDR1 LGHDT and CDR2 YNNKEL (reference sequence). Trimming removed 4 bases from V and 7 bases from J, with 13 bases in between. The CDR3 loop is CASSPTGSSGYTF. The CDR3 nucleotides read TGTGCCAGCAGCCCCACAGGGAGCAGTGGCTACACCTTC.

This clone was found once. The chain couples TRBV27 to TRBJ2-1; 12 bases line up with TRBD2. The CDR3 totals 16 residues. J was trimmed by 4 bases and V by 2 bases; bases with no gene match: 3. Per the germline V gene, CDR1 is MNHEY and CDR2 is SMNVEV (reference sequence). DNA of the CDR3: TGTGCCAGCAGTTTAACAGGACTAGCGGGATACAATGAGCAGTTCTTC. It yields the protein CASSLTGLAGYNEQFF.